A selection of T cell receptor beta chains follows, all from one sample in a study of blood T cell repertoires in COVID-19. Only in-frame clones appear in the TCRdb table, and some are missing; sequencing was by immunoSEQ multiplex PCR. The table has 100,000 to 150,000 clones, about 90% seen once. What was sequenced was peripheral blood. The receptor set was obtained from a woman aged 55-69 years with COVID-19, enrolled during active disease. The CDR3 runs from the conserved cysteine through the conserved F or W. A D gene is named only where the DNA matches it firmly. Not all rows give a size; the values are once, few, many and, for expanded clones, a class.

J: TRBJ2-1; size: .; D: TRBD2; V: TRBV5-4; DNA: TGTGCCAGCAGCTTTCCGGGACTAGCGGGGGGCAACTACAATGAGCAGTTCTTC; CDR3: CASSFPGLAGGNYNEQFF
J: TRBJ1-3; size: .; D: .; V: TRBV9; DNA: TGTGCCAGCAGCGTAGGGAGTTCTGGAAACACCATATATTTT; CDR3: CASSVGSSGNTIYF
J: TRBJ2-7; size: .; D: .; V: TRBV9; DNA: TGTGCCAGCAGCCTCGGGGCAGGGGAGACCTACGAGCAGTACTTC; CDR3: CASSLGAGETYEQYF
J: TRBJ1-5; size: .; D: .; V: TRBV12-5; DNA: TGTGCTAGTTGTAGGGACTTTGAGCCCCAGCATTTT; CDR3: CASCRDFEPQHF
J: TRBJ2-2; size: .; D: TRBD1; V: TRBV9; DNA: TGTGCCAGCAGACGGACTGGGACAGGGGTTGCCGGGGAGCTGTTTTTT; CDR3: CASRRTGTGVAGELFF
J: TRBJ2-2; size: once; D: .; V: TRBV3-1/TRBV3-2; DNA: TGTGCCAGCAGCCAAGGAGGATTCACCGGGGAGCTGTTTTTT; CDR3: CASSQGGFTGELFF
J: TRBJ2-3; size: .; D: TRBD2; V: TRBV9; DNA: TGTGCCAGCAGCGCCCTAGCGGGGGAGGGGACAGATACGCAGTATTTT; CDR3: CASSALAGEGTDTQYF
J: TRBJ1-2; size: .; D: TRBD1; V: TRBV15; DNA: TGTGCCACCAGCAGAGATGGGCCAGGGGGCGGCTATGGCTACACCTTC; CDR3: CATSRDGPGGGYGYTF
J: TRBJ2-7; size: .; D: TRBD2; V: TRBV5-4; DNA: TGTGCCAGCAGCTTGGTCGCGGGGGGGACCTACGAGCAGTACTTC; CDR3: CASSLVAGGTYEQYF
J: TRBJ2-7; size: .; D: .; V: TRBV7-9; DNA: TGTGCCACCAGAAGGGAGTCGGAGCAGTACTTC; CDR3: CATRRESEQYF
J: TRBJ2-2; size: .; D: .; V: TRBV20-1; DNA: TGCAGTGCTAGTGCCGGGGGGCCGGACACCGGGGAGCTGTTTTTT; CDR3: CSASAGGPDTGELFF